This is a list of T cell receptor beta chains from one sample in a study of cytomegalovirus exposure and HLA in healthy donors. Produced via immunoSEQ multiplex PCR; TCRdb's table is partial and in-frame only. The sample shows under 170,000 clones, 75% to 85% of them seen only once. Sequencing was done on a sample of PBMCs. Receptor source: a man aged 45-60 years in good health and CMV-seropositive. CDR3s leave out the opening cysteine and the closing phenylalanine or tryptophan. A D gene is named only where the DNA matches it firmly.

12 TRBV6-5 NA ASSYSSGNSPLH
12 TRBV29-1 NA SVDLGLSDTEAF
15 TRBV5-1 NA ASSLGAGPGMNTEAF
14 TRBV7-9 TRBD1 SSSLHRDRGTEKLF
12 TRBV11-2 NA ASSFRRTGNTIY
11 TRBV7-9 NA ASSLPSRETQY
14 TRBV19 NA ASSPRVTKTYNEQF
9 TRBV27 NA ASSFSRVQF
11 TRBV5-1 NA ASSPWAGNEQF
11 TRBV7-9 NA ASSRGVELEAF
13 TRBV7-9 NA ASSLDARASHEQY
13 TRBV19 TRBD1 ASSPSGQGRYGYT
13 TRBV28 NA ASLAPGSYNSPLH
16 TRBV11-3 NA ASSLGVSLASSYNEQF
14 TRBV28 NA ASSFSGTPDYNEQF
14 TRBV5-4 NA ASSLGGQARGNEQF
13 TRBV5-5 NA ASSLIEMGAGEQY
14 TRBV4-1 TRBD2 ASSKKGSGRTYEQY
14 TRBV28 TRBD2 ASSFPTSGDLGEQY
12 TRBV2 NA ASSQQGSGSEAF
14 TRBV5-1 NA ASSPGDGLVTDTQY
11 TRBV5-6 NA ASSFVGLYEQY
15 TRBV5-1 NA ASNRDPKGVAGTEAF
14 TRBV11-2 TRBD2 ASGPGSSGVTGELF
10 TRBV11-2 TRBD2 ASSQSGIEQF
13 TRBV27 NA ASSLLAVMNTEAF
15 TRBV13 TRBD1 ASSFKFQAGGTYEQY
12 TRBV5-8 NA ASSLARGSYEQY
13 TRBV5-1 NA ASNLGSGGDYGYT
14 TRBV11-2 TRBD2 ASRPTLAGAYNEQF